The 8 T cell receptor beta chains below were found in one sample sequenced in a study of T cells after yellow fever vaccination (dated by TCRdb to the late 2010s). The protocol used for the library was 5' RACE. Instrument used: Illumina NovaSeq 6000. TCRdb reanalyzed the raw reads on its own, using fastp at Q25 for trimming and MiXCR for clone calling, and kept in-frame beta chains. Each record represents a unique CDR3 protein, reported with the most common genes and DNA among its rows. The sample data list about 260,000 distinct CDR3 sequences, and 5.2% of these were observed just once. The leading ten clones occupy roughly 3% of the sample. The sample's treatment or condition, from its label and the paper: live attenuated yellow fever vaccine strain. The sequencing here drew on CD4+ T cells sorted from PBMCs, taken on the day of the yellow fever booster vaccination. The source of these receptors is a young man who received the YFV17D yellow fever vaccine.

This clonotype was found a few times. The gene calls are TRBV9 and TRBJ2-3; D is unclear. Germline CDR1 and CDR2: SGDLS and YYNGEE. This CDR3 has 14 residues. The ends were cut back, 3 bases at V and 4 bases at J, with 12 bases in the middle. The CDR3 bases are TGTGCCAGCAGCGAGAGGCCTGGCTCAGATACGCAGTATTTT. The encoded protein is CASSERPGSDTQYF.

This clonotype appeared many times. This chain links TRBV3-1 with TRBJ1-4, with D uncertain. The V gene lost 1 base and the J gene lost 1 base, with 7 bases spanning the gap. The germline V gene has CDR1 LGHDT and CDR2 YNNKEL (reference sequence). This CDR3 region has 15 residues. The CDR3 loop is CASSQARVTNEKLFF. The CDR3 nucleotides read TGTGCCAGCAGCCAAGCGCGTGTAACTAATGAAAAACTGTTTTTT.

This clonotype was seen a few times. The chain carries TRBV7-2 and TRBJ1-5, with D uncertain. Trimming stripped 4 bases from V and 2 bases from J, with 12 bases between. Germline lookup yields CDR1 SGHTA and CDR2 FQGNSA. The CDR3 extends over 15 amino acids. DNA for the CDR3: TGTGCCAGCAGCTCGGGCCTACCGGGCAATCAGCCCCAGCATTTT. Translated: CASSSGLPGNQPQHF.

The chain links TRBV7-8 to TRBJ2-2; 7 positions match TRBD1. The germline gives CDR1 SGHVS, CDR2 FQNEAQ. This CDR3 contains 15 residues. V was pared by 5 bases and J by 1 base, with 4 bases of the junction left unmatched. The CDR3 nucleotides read TGTGCCAGCAGCAGACAGGGCGAGAACACCGGGGAGCTGTTTTTT. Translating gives CASSRQGENTGELFF.

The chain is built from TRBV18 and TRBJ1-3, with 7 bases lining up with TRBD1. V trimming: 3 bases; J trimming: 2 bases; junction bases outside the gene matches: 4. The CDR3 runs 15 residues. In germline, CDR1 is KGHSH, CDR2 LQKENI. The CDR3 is CASSPGTVAGNTIYF. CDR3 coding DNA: TGTGCCAGCTCACCGGGGACAGTTGCTGGAAACACCATATATTTT.

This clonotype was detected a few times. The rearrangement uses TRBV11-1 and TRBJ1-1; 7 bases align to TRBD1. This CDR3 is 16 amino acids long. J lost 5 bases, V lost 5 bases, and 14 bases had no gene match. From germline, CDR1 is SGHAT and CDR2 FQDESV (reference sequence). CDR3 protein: CASSPQDRAVGTEAFF. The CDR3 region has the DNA TGTGCCAGCAGCCCGCAAGACAGGGCAGTAGGAACTGAAGCTTTCTTT.

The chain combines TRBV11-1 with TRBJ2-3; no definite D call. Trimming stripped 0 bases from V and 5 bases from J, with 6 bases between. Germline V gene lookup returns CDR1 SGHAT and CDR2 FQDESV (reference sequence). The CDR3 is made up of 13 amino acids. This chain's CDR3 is CASSLALRDTQYF. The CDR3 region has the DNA TGTGCCAGCAGCTTAGCGCTGAGAGATACGCAGTATTTT. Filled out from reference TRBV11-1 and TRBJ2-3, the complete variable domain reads EAEVAQSPRYKITEKSQAVAFWCDPISGHATLYWYRQILGQGPELLVQFQDESVVDDSQLPKDRFSAERLKGVDSTLKIQPAELGDSAMYLCASSLALRDTQYFGPGTRLTVL.

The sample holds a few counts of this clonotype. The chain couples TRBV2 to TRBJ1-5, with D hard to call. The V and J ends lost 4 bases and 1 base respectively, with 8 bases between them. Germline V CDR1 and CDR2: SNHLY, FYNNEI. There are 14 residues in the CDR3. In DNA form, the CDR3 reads TGTGCCAGCAGTGTGTACCGGAGCAATCAGCCCCAGCATTTT. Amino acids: CASSVYRSNQPQHF.